These 21 T cell receptor beta chains originate from one sample sequenced in a study of cytomegalovirus exposure and HLA in healthy donors. The PCR contained 60 Vbeta and 13 Jbeta primers. Only in-frame clones appear in the TCRdb table, and some are missing; sequencing was by immunoSEQ multiplex PCR. Its listing shows 50,000 to 60,000 clones. Sequencing used PBMCs. Every receptor here comes from a woman in her 50s in good health and CMV-seropositive.

This chain joins TRBV2 and TRBJ1-2, with a possible D match to TRBD1 (5 bases). V lost 5 bases, J lost 4 bases, and 14 bases lay in between. This CDR3 is 14 amino acids long. In germline, CDR1 is SNHLY, CDR2 FYNNEI. The CDR3 DNA reads as TGTGCCAGCAGTCCCCAGGGCTGGGCCTATGGCTACACCTTC. It codes for CASSPQGWAYGYTF.

The chain uses TRBV6-5 and TRBJ1-5, with D possibly TRBD1 on 6 matching bases. CDR3 length: 14 amino acids. The V end lost 4 bases, the J end lost 3 bases, and 10 bases lay between the germline ends. The germline gives CDR1 MNHEY, CDR2 SVGAGI. The CDR3 protein is CASSSRDINQPQHF. In DNA, the CDR3 is TGTGCCAGCAGTTCCCGGGACATCAATCAGCCCCAGCATTTT.

V usage is TRBV27 and J usage is TRBJ1-1; no reliable D call. Germline values: CDR1 MNHEY, CDR2 SMNVEV (reference sequence). V was shortened by 8 bases and J by 8 bases, with 15 bases between the two germline ends. The CDR3 length is 12 residues. CDR3 residues: CASGRTLGEAFF. In nucleotides, the CDR3 is TGTGCCAGCGGGAGGACTTTAGGGGAAGCTTTCTTT.

The chain couples TRBV18 to TRBJ2-4; the D gene is possibly TRBD2 (5 bases). This CDR3 is 14 amino acids long. Trimming shortened V by 3 bases and J by 7 bases, and 13 bases separated the two germline ends. In germline, CDR1 is KGHSH, CDR2 LQKENI. In nucleotides, the CDR3 is TGTGCCAGCTCACCTTCGTGGACTGAGAACATTCAGTACTTC. As protein: CASSPSWTENIQYF.

The rearrangement uses TRBV27 and TRBJ1-4; the match to TRBD1 covers 7 bases. CDR1 MNHEY and CDR2 SMNVEV come from the germline V gene (reference sequence). The J segment lost 4 bases and the V segment lost 6 bases, leaving 5 bases of the junction unmatched. The CDR3 consists of 14 residues. CDR3 region: CASRKDRNNEKLFF. CDR3 nucleotide sequence: TGTGCCAGCAGGAAGGACAGGAATAATGAAAAACTGTTTTTT.

The chain employs TRBV6-5 and TRBJ2-5; TRBD1 agrees at 7 bases. V was pared by 7 bases and J by 5 bases, with 4 bases of the junction left unmatched. This CDR3 spans 12 amino acids. Germline V CDR1 and CDR2: MNHEY, SVGAGI. In nucleotides, the CDR3 is TGTGCCAGCAAGACAGGGAAGGAGACCCAGTACTTC. It specifies CASKTGKETQYF.

This rearrangement joins TRBV20-1 to TRBJ2-1; no reliable D call. From germline, CDR1 is DFQATT and CDR2 SNEGSKA (reference sequence). The germline V and J ends were trimmed by 0 bases and 9 bases, with 6 bases remaining between them. This CDR3 has 11 residues. Here the CDR3 reads CSARDQVEQFF. The DNA of the CDR3 is TGCAGTGCTAGAGATCAGGTTGAGCAGTTCTTC.

The rearrangement joins TRBV19 to TRBJ1-5, with D tentatively TRBD1 (6 bases). The length of the CDR3 is 15 residues. Germline V CDR1 and CDR2: LNHDA, SQIVND (reference sequence). The V end lost 3 bases, the J end lost 9 bases, and 18 bases lay between the germline ends. CDR3 protein: CASSMRDTALVPQHF. The CDR3 nucleotides read TGTGCCAGTAGTATGAGGGACACTGCTCTGGTGCCCCAGCATTTT.

CDR3 in amino acids: CASSQEDDFSRKGQKTTDTQYF. As DNA, the CDR3 is TGTGCCAGCAGCCAAGAGGATGACTTCAGTCGTAAGGGACAGAAAACCACAGATACGCAGTATTTT. The chain recombines TRBV14 with TRBJ2-3, with 7 bases identical to TRBD1. Germline CDR1 and CDR2: SGHDN and FVKESK. V lost 0 bases to trimming and J lost 2 bases; unmatched junction nucleotides: 23. The CDR3 is made up of 22 amino acids.

The CDR3 loop reads CASSQEASGRYEQYF. The CDR3 coding sequence is TGTGCCAGCAGCCAAGAGGCTAGCGGGAGATACGAGCAGTACTTC. The V gene is TRBV4-2, the J gene TRBJ2-7; 10 nucleotides align to TRBD2. The CDR3 has 15 residues. The germline gives CDR1 LGHNA, CDR2 YNFKEQ. V lost 0 bases, J lost 4 bases, and 3 bases stayed unmatched.

V and J are TRBV6-6 and TRBJ1-5; 8 bases line up with TRBD1. This CDR3 contains 16 residues. Germline V gene sequence: CDR1 MNHNY, CDR2 SVGAGI (reference sequence). Losses at the gene ends were 6 bases for V and 4 bases for J; bases not matched to a gene: 11. The DNA for the CDR3 is TGTGCCAGCAGGTTGGACAGGGTCGTAGGGAATCAGCCCCAGCATTTT. It is translated as CASRLDRVVGNQPQHF.

The chain combines TRBV6-5 with TRBJ2-5; TRBD2 is a possible D gene (7 bases). The CDR3 runs 15 residues. V lost 5 bases and J lost 4, with 17 bases in between. The V gene's germline CDR1 is MNHEY and CDR2 SVGAGI. CDR3: CASSTLTGGRETQYF. Here the CDR3 DNA reads TGTGCCAGCAGTACCCTCACGGGGGGCAGAGAGACCCAGTACTTC.

The J gene is TRBJ1-1, the V gene TRBV19; D not resolved. Per the germline V gene, CDR1 is LNHDA and CDR2 is SQIVND (reference sequence). Trimming pared 3 bases from V and 1 base from J, leaving 3 bases between. This CDR3 is 12 amino acids long. CDR3 bases: TGTGCCAGTAGTATCAGGAACACTGAAGCTTTCTTT. This encodes CASSIRNTEAFF.

The rearrangement joins TRBV5-1 to TRBJ1-2, with TRBD1 matching 7 bases. This CDR3 comprises 14 residues. The J segment lost 5 bases and the V segment lost 3 bases, leaving 7 bases of the junction unmatched. From germline, CDR1 is SGHRS and CDR2 YFSETQ. The CDR3 sequence: CASSSEGAFYGYTF. For the CDR3, the DNA is TGCGCCAGCAGCTCCGAGGGGGCTTTTTATGGCTACACCTTC.

V is TRBV28 and J is TRBJ2-1; D might be TRBD2 (6 bases). The CDR3 sequence is 14 residues long. Germline CDR1 and CDR2: MDHEN and SYDVKM. Trimming shortened V by 6 bases and J by 2 bases, and 11 bases separated the two germline ends. This CDR3 is CASSLSGTYNEQFF. CDR3 bases: TGTGCCAGCAGCCTTAGCGGAACCTACAATGAGCAGTTCTTC.

J is TRBJ1-3 and V is TRBV5-1; no clear D gene. The V gene's germline CDR1 is SGHRS and CDR2 YFSETQ. V was pared by 0 bases and J by 0 bases, with 4 bases between. This CDR3 has 14 residues. The CDR3 DNA is TGCGCCAGCAGCTTGGGCAGCTCTGGAAACACCATATATTTT. This encodes CASSLGSSGNTIYF.

The chain uses TRBV28 and TRBJ1-1; TRBD1 aligns across 9 bases. The length of the CDR3 is 15 residues. Germline values: CDR1 MDHEN, CDR2 SYDVKM. J gave up 1 base and V 6 bases, and 6 bases lay outside the gene matches. The CDR3 region has the DNA TGTGCCAGCAGGTCTCCGGGACAGGGGAACACTGAAGCTTTCTTT. As protein: CASRSPGQGNTEAFF.

The chain joins TRBV28 to TRBJ1-1, with 12 nucleotides matching TRBD1. This CDR3 comprises 16 residues. The germline CDR1 and CDR2 sequences are MDHEN and SYDVKM. The ends lost 8 bases at V and 6 bases at J; junction bases unmatched: 13. The CDR3 reads CASLPGTGGGGPEAFF. The CDR3 coding sequence is TGTGCCAGCTTGCCCGGGACAGGGGGCGGAGGGCCTGAAGCTTTCTTT.

The V and J genes are TRBV28 and TRBJ1-2; perhaps TRBD1 as D (5 bases). Between the trimmed V and J ends, which lost 3 bases and 5 bases, there was a span of 10 bases. This CDR3 comprises 13 residues. Germline CDR1 and CDR2: MDHEN and SYDVKM. The DNA for the CDR3 is TGTGCCAGCAGTTTTGCAGGGTGGTATGGCTACACCTTC. This codes for CASSFAGWYGYTF.

The genes are TRBV11-2 and TRBJ1-2; 8 bases line up with TRBD1. This CDR3 is 15 amino acids long. Germline V lookup: CDR1 SGHAT, CDR2 FQNNGV. After removal of 4 bases from V and 8 bases from J, the junction contained 12 bases not matched to a gene. The CDR3, as DNA: TGTGCCAGCAGCTCCATCAGGGGGCGACAAGAAGGCTACACCTTC. Translated, it gives CASSSIRGRQEGYTF.

The V gene is TRBV7-8, the J gene TRBJ2-7, with 7 bases fitting TRBD2. The CDR3 has 13 residues. Germline CDR1 is SGHVS and CDR2 is FQNEAQ. J gave up 2 bases and V 8 bases, and 6 bases lay outside the gene matches. In DNA, the CDR3 is TGTGCCAGCTTGGCGGGAGTGACCTACGAGCAGTACTTC. It encodes CASLAGVTYEQYF.